A selection of T cell receptor beta chains follows, all from one sample in a study of CD8+CD57+ T cells in acquired aplastic anemia. MiXCR, run by TCRdb on the reads, gives a single entry per CDR3 protein. Seen here are a few hundred thousand distinct CDR3 sequences, around 30% observed once, and the top ten hold 0.75% to 0.95%. Sequences were obtained from sorted CD4+, CD8+, or CD8+CD57+ T cells (not recorded which) from PBMCs. The receptors shown here come from a human donor with aplastic anemia. CDR3s include the opening cysteine and the closing phenylalanine or tryptophan. The order of the fields is V gene, clone size, D gene, J gene, CDR3 DNA, CDR3 protein. A D gene is named only where the DNA matches it firmly. A clone size is listed for some rows: how often the clone was seen (once, few, many), or a class if it is expanded.

v_gene: TRBV7-9
abundance: many
d_gene: TRBD1
j_gene: TRBJ1-6
CDR3nt: TGTGCCAGCAGCGGTCCGGGACAGGGGTCACCCCTCCACTTT
CDR3aa: CASSGPGQGSPLHF

v_gene: TRBV5-6
abundance: few
d_gene: .
j_gene: TRBJ1-1
CDR3nt: TGTGCCAGCAGCTTGCCAGGGGAGGTGAACACTGAAGCTTTCTTT
CDR3aa: CASSLPGEVNTEAFF

v_gene: TRBV20-1
abundance: .
d_gene: .
j_gene: TRBJ2-7
CDR3nt: TGCAGTGCCCGCAGCGGGCACGAGCAGTACTTC
CDR3aa: CSARSGHEQYF

v_gene: TRBV19
abundance: many
d_gene: TRBD1
j_gene: TRBJ2-7
CDR3nt: TGTGCCAGTAGTATAACAGGGGGTTACGAGCAGTACTTC
CDR3aa: CASSITGGYEQYF

v_gene: TRBV20-1
abundance: .
d_gene: .
j_gene: TRBJ1-4
CDR3nt: TGCAGTACAAGGGGAAATGAAAAACTGTTTTTT
CDR3aa: CSTRGNEKLFF

v_gene: TRBV5-5
abundance: few
d_gene: .
j_gene: TRBJ1-4
CDR3nt: TGTGCCAGCAGCCCCCGGCGGGGGCCTGATGAAAAACTGTTTTTT
CDR3aa: CASSPRRGPDEKLFF

v_gene: TRBV11-2
abundance: few
d_gene: .
j_gene: TRBJ2-3
CDR3nt: TGTGCCAGCAGCTTAGACCGGGCAAGGTCTAGCACAGATACGCAGTATTTT
CDR3aa: CASSLDRARSSTDTQYF

v_gene: TRBV12-3/TRBV12-4
abundance: .
d_gene: TRBD1
j_gene: TRBJ1-5
CDR3nt: TGTGCCAGCAGTGACCGGACAGGGGGTGGGGGCGGACAGCCCCAGCATTTT
CDR3aa: CASSDRTGGGGGQPQHF

v_gene: TRBV10-3
abundance: once
d_gene: .
j_gene: TRBJ1-6
CDR3nt: TGTGCCAGCAGTGGGACCCGACAGCGCGCCGGTGATTCACCCCTCCACTTT
CDR3aa: CASSGTRQRAGDSPLHF

v_gene: TRBV4-1
abundance: .
d_gene: .
j_gene: TRBJ1-1
CDR3nt: TGCGCCAGCAGCCAAGATAGGAGGAACAGGGCGGCTTTCTTT
CDR3aa: CASSQDRRNRAAFF

v_gene: TRBV6-1
abundance: few
d_gene: TRBD1
j_gene: TRBJ1-2
CDR3nt: TGTGCCAGCAGTGAATCTACAGGGGGGGGCTACACCTTC
CDR3aa: CASSESTGGGYTF

v_gene: TRBV11-2
abundance: few
d_gene: TRBD2
j_gene: TRBJ2-5
CDR3nt: TGTGCCAGCAGCCAGCCACTAGCGGGGGGGGCTCCCCGGGAGACCCAGTACTTC
CDR3aa: CASSQPLAGGAPRETQYF

v_gene: TRBV20-1
abundance: many
d_gene: TRBD1
j_gene: TRBJ2-7
CDR3nt: TGCAGTGCTGGAATTACCCGGACAGGGTCCACCTACGAGCAGTACTTC
CDR3aa: CSAGITRTGSTYEQYF

v_gene: TRBV12-3/TRBV12-4
abundance: few
d_gene: .
j_gene: TRBJ1-5
CDR3nt: TGTGCCAGCAGTCGTACCAGGGGAAGTCAGCCCCAGCATTTT
CDR3aa: CASSRTRGSQPQHF

v_gene: TRBV29-1
abundance: many
d_gene: TRBD1
j_gene: TRBJ2-7
CDR3nt: TGCAGCGTTCAGCAGGGGGCAGACTACGAGCAGTACTTC
CDR3aa: CSVQQGADYEQYF

v_gene: TRBV24-1
abundance: .
d_gene: .
j_gene: TRBJ2-3
CDR3nt: TGTGCCACCAGTGATTTTGGTGTGGCAGGGGGGGATACGCAGTATTTT
CDR3aa: CATSDFGVAGGDTQYF

v_gene: TRBV19
abundance: many
d_gene: .
j_gene: TRBJ1-6
CDR3nt: TGTGCCAGTAATCCAGGGTTATATAATTCACCCCTCCACTTT
CDR3aa: CASNPGLYNSPLHF

v_gene: TRBV11-2
abundance: many
d_gene: .
j_gene: TRBJ2-3
CDR3nt: TGTGCCAGCAGCTACCGGGCCTCGGGGACAGATACGCAGTATTTT
CDR3aa: CASSYRASGTDTQYF

v_gene: TRBV11-2
abundance: few
d_gene: TRBD2
j_gene: TRBJ2-3
CDR3nt: TGTGCCAGCAGCACAACTAGCGGAAGCGCAGATACGCAGTATTTT
CDR3aa: CASSTTSGSADTQYF

v_gene: TRBV2
abundance: many
d_gene: .
j_gene: TRBJ1-6
CDR3nt: TGTGCCAGCAGCCCGACAGGTGGTTCGGGTTCACCCCTCCACTTT
CDR3aa: CASSPTGGSGSPLHF

v_gene: TRBV2
abundance: few
d_gene: .
j_gene: TRBJ1-5
CDR3nt: TGTACCAGCAGAGATGATAGCAATCAGCCCCAGCATTTT
CDR3aa: CTSRDDSNQPQHF

v_gene: TRBV20-1
abundance: .
d_gene: TRBD2
j_gene: TRBJ2-7
CDR3nt: TGCAGTGCCCGGGGACTAGCCTTTTACGAGCAGTACTTC
CDR3aa: CSARGLAFYEQYF

v_gene: TRBV24-1
abundance: many
d_gene: .
j_gene: TRBJ1-5
CDR3nt: TGTGCCACCAGTGATCGCCCCCCCAGCATGTCACGTGCTTCGGGCAATCAGCCCCAGCATTTT
CDR3aa: CATSDRPPSMSRASGNQPQHF

v_gene: TRBV7-6
abundance: .
d_gene: .
j_gene: TRBJ2-5
CDR3nt: TGTGCCAGCAGGGCAAGGTGGGGCCAAGAGACCCAGTACTTC
CDR3aa: CASRARWGQETQYF

v_gene: TRBV11-3
abundance: .
d_gene: .
j_gene: TRBJ2-2
CDR3nt: TGTGCCAGCAGTTTACAGGGAGAGCTGTTTTTT
CDR3aa: CASSLQGELFF

v_gene: TRBV19
abundance: .
d_gene: .
j_gene: TRBJ2-2
CDR3nt: TGTGCCAGTAGTCAACAGGGGGGGGAAGAGCTGTTTTTT
CDR3aa: CASSQQGGEELFF

v_gene: TRBV7-3
abundance: .
d_gene: TRBD2
j_gene: TRBJ2-1
CDR3nt: TGTGCCAGCAGCTGGGGACTAGCGAGCGAGCAGTTCTTC
CDR3aa: CASSWGLASEQFF

v_gene: TRBV19
abundance: many
d_gene: .
j_gene: TRBJ1-1
CDR3nt: TGTGCCAGTAGTAAACGACAGATTATGAACACTGAAGCTTTCTTT
CDR3aa: CASSKRQIMNTEAFF

v_gene: TRBV14
abundance: few
d_gene: .
j_gene: TRBJ2-1
CDR3nt: TGTGCCAGCAGCCAATGGAGGAGCTCCTACAATGAGCAGTTCTTC
CDR3aa: CASSQWRSSYNEQFF

v_gene: TRBV4-2
abundance: few
d_gene: TRBD1
j_gene: TRBJ2-3
CDR3nt: TGTGCCAGCAGCCAAGAAGAGCAGGGGGCAGATACGCAGTATTTT
CDR3aa: CASSQEEQGADTQYF

v_gene: TRBV7-2
abundance: few
d_gene: .
j_gene: TRBJ2-7
CDR3nt: TGTGCCAGCAGCCGTCAGGGGCGGTTGAGCTCCTACGAGCAGTACTTC
CDR3aa: CASSRQGRLSSYEQYF

v_gene: TRBV7-9
abundance: many
d_gene: .
j_gene: TRBJ2-7
CDR3nt: TGTGCCAGCAGCCTAAGAGGGACGGACTCCTACGAGCAGTACTTC
CDR3aa: CASSLRGTDSYEQYF

v_gene: TRBV10-3
abundance: .
d_gene: TRBD1
j_gene: TRBJ1-1
CDR3nt: TGTGCCAGCAGTAGCGTGACAGGGTTCACTGAAGCTTTCTTT
CDR3aa: CASSSVTGFTEAFF

v_gene: TRBV20-1
abundance: many
d_gene: .
j_gene: TRBJ1-1
CDR3nt: TGCAGTGCCCACGGGTACACTGAAGCTTTCTTT
CDR3aa: CSAHGYTEAFF

v_gene: TRBV19
abundance: .
d_gene: .
j_gene: TRBJ2-7
CDR3nt: TGTGCCAGTAGTAAGGCAGAGAACCTCATCTACGAGCAGTACTTC
CDR3aa: CASSKAENLIYEQYF

v_gene: TRBV15
abundance: few
d_gene: TRBD1
j_gene: TRBJ1-2
CDR3nt: TGTGCCACCAGCAAGACAGGGGAGACTCTTGGCTACACCTTC
CDR3aa: CATSKTGETLGYTF

v_gene: TRBV7-2
abundance: .
d_gene: TRBD1
j_gene: TRBJ2-1
CDR3nt: TGTGCCAGCAGCCCAACCGGGACAGATCCTTACAATGAGCAGTTCTTC
CDR3aa: CASSPTGTDPYNEQFF

v_gene: TRBV2
abundance: few
d_gene: TRBD1
j_gene: TRBJ1-4
CDR3nt: TGTGCCAGCAGCCTCTCGGGGGGACAGGGGGAAAAACTGTTTTTT
CDR3aa: CASSLSGGQGEKLFF

v_gene: TRBV2
abundance: .
d_gene: TRBD1
j_gene: TRBJ1-2
CDR3nt: TGTGCCAGCAGGGGTATCTCGACAGGGGCCTATGGCTACACCTTC
CDR3aa: CASRGISTGAYGYTF

v_gene: TRBV24-1
abundance: many
d_gene: .
j_gene: TRBJ2-2
CDR3nt: TGTGCCACCAGTGATGCCCGGACGGGCACCGGGGAGCTGTTTTTT
CDR3aa: CATSDARTGTGELFF

v_gene: TRBV6-1
abundance: .
d_gene: TRBD1
j_gene: TRBJ2-7
CDR3nt: TGTGCCAGCAGTAGGGGACAGGGGGCCGGCCGGGTCTACGAGCAGTACTTC
CDR3aa: CASSRGQGAGRVYEQYF